The 30 T cell receptor beta chains given below trace back to one sample, sequenced in a study of OX40 agonist ivuxolimab in advanced cancers. The assay was immunoSEQ multiplex PCR, and TCRdb's table has in-frame clones only and misses some. The sample consists of more than 20,000 clones, 65% to 90% of them appearing once. Sequenced material: CD4+ or CD8+ T cells sorted from blood, taken in a trial of the OX40 agonist ivuxolimab. The receptors come from an adult with an advanced solid tumor such as melanoma, head and neck, liver or kidney cancer.

The CDR3 DNA sequence: TGCGCCAGCAGCCAAGGGGTTGGACTAGCGGGCACAGATACGCAGTATTTT. This sequence encodes CASSQGVGLAGTDTQYF. The rearrangement uses TRBV4-1 and TRBJ2-3; 10 nucleotides match TRBD2. The CDR3 is 17 residues long. Germline CDR1 and CDR2: MGHRA and YSYEKL. V was clipped by 1 base and J by 1 base; unmatched bases: 5.

The rearrangement joins TRBV7-9 to TRBJ2-3, with 7 bases aligning to TRBD2. V lost 1 base to trimming and J lost 0 bases; unmatched junction nucleotides: 4. This CDR3 is 16 amino acids long. Germline assignment: CDR1 SEHNR and CDR2 FQNEAQ (reference sequence). CDR3 sequence (DNA): TGTGCCAGCAGCTTAGGGACTAGTACTAGCACAGATACGCAGTATTTT. This sequence encodes CASSLGTSTSTDTQYF.

The gene calls are TRBV7-2 and TRBJ2-1; D perhaps matches TRBD2 (5 bases). Germline CDR1 and CDR2: SGHTA and FQGNSA. This CDR3 has 14 residues. Trimming stripped 5 bases from V and 4 bases from J, with 12 bases between. CDR3 protein: CASSPPGFYNEQFF. Written as DNA, the CDR3 is TGTGCCAGCAGCCCCCCGGGGTTTTACAATGAGCAGTTCTTC.

The V and J genes are TRBV5-6 and TRBJ2-2, with TRBD2 matching over 10 bases. V gave up 0 bases and J gave up 6 bases; unmatched junction bases: 8. Germline-derived CDR1 and CDR2 are SGHDT and YYEEEE. The CDR3 runs 17 residues. CDR3 DNA: TGTGCCAGCAGCTTGGCCCTAGCGGGAGTCGGCGCCGGGGAGCTGTTTTTT. This codes for CASSLALAGVGAGELFF.

This chain joins TRBV21-1 and TRBJ2-7; no DNA check was done on the table's D call, TRBD1. TRBV21-1 is annotated as a pseudogene. The CDR3 contains 18 residues. The CDR3 reads CASSKRQPGQRSQYEQYF. CDR3 in DNA: TGTGCCAGCAGCAAAAGACAACCGGGACAGCGATCCCAATACGAGCAGTACTTC.

The gene calls are TRBV30 and TRBJ2-1; D is perhaps TRBD1 (6 bases). The CDR3 spans 12 residues. V lost 3 bases to trimming and J lost 5 bases, with 8 bases between them. Germline V gives CDR1 GTSNPN, CDR2 SVGIG (reference sequence). The CDR3 DNA follows: TGTGCCTGGAGAGCAGGGGACAATGAGCAGTTCTTC. Translation: CAWRAGDNEQFF.

This chain uses TRBV4-1 with TRBJ2-7, with D perhaps given as TRBD1 or TRBD2 (6 bases each). There are 16 residues in the CDR3. Trimming cost V 0 bases and J 3 bases, with 15 bases left between them. Germline V gene sequence: CDR1 MGHRA, CDR2 YSYEKL. The CDR3 spells CASSQEMGGNNYEQYF. CDR3 DNA: TGCGCCAGCAGCCAAGAAATGGGGGGCAATAACTACGAGCAGTACTTC.

V gene TRBV10-2 combines with J gene TRBJ2-5; TRBD2 matches at 9 bases. The germline V gene has CDR1 WSHSY and CDR2 SAAADI. J lost 7 bases, V lost 0 bases, and 6 bases had no gene match. There are 15 residues in the CDR3. CDR3 sequence reads: CASSESELAGRTQYF. CDR3 bases: TGCGCCAGCAGTGAGTCGGAACTAGCGGGCCGGACCCAGTACTTC.

The chain carries TRBV5-1 and TRBJ2-3, with 7 nucleotides matching TRBD1. Germline trimming cut 0 bases from V and 0 bases from J; bases unmatched to any gene: 1. The CDR3 has 15 amino acids. Germline V lookup: CDR1 SGHRS, CDR2 YFSETQ. The CDR3 protein is CASSLVDRSTDTQYF. The CDR3 DNA sequence: TGCGCCAGCAGCTTGGTGGACAGGAGCACAGATACGCAGTATTTT.

The V and J genes are TRBV28 and TRBJ2-3, with D perhaps TRBD1 (6 bases). The V gene's germline CDR1 is MDHEN and CDR2 SYDVKM. The CDR3 is made up of 16 amino acids. The V gene lost 4 bases and the J gene lost 0 bases, with 14 bases spanning the gap. Here the CDR3 reads CASSSPGQVSTDTQYF. CDR3 bases: TGTGCCAGCAGTTCACCGGGACAAGTTAGCACAGATACGCAGTATTTT.

The rearrangement joins TRBV27 to TRBJ2-1, with a tentative D call TRBD1 (5 bases). Germline lookup yields CDR1 MNHEY and CDR2 SMNVEV (reference sequence). The CDR3 consists of 12 residues. Deletions cut 2 bases from V and 8 bases from J, with 7 bases between. The CDR3 sequence: CASSLLGDEQFF. CDR3 sequence (DNA): TGTGCCAGCAGTTTACTAGGGGATGAGCAGTTCTTC.

The genes are TRBV5-4 and TRBJ1-5; D is undetermined. V was pared by 4 bases and J by 7 bases, with 12 bases between. The CDR3 contains 13 residues. Germline CDR1 SGHNT, CDR2 YYREEE (reference sequence). CDR3: CASSPPGGQPQHF. In DNA form, the CDR3 reads TGTGCCAGCAGCCCCCCAGGCGGACAGCCCCAGCATTTT.

CDR3 bases: TGTGCCTGGAGGCCGGACCCAACTGGACTAGCGGACCTCTCCTACGAGCAGTACTTC. This sequence encodes CAWRPDPTGLADLSYEQYF. The J gene is TRBJ2-7, the V gene TRBV30; 10 nucleotides align to TRBD2. The CDR3 is 19 residues long. The trim removed 3 bases at V and 0 bases at J, leaving 17 bases unmatched. Per the germline V gene, CDR1 is GTSNPN and CDR2 is SVGIG (reference sequence).

The rearrangement links TRBV7-9 to TRBJ2-5; TRBD2 aligns across 10 bases. V lost 5 bases, J lost 1 base, and 7 bases stayed unmatched. Germline lookup yields CDR1 SEHNR and CDR2 FQNEAQ (reference sequence). The CDR3 loop spans 16 amino acids. Here the CDR3 DNA reads TGTGCCAGCAGCCCCGGACTAGCGGAGACCCAAGAGACCCAGTACTTC. This encodes CASSPGLAETQETQYF.

Here the CDR3 DNA reads TGTGCCAGCACAATTGAAGGGGAGCAGTTCTTC. Its translation is CASTIEGEQFF. The rearrangement joins TRBV28 to TRBJ2-1; D uncertain. The germline V gene encodes CDR1 MDHEN and CDR2 SYDVKM. The CDR3 has 11 residues. Trimming removed 7 bases at V and 10 bases at J, with 11 bases between.

J is TRBJ2-3 and V is TRBV5-4; 15 bases map to TRBD2. The CDR3 sequence is 18 residues long. V was pared by 0 bases and J by 2 bases, with 4 bases of the junction left unmatched. Germline values: CDR1 SGHNT, CDR2 YYREEE (reference sequence). The CDR3 nucleotides are TGTGCCAGCAGCTTGGTCGGACTAGCGGGAGGGCTCACAGATACGCAGTATTTT. This translates into CASSLVGLAGGLTDTQYF.

This clone occurred a few times. The chain recombines TRBV4-3 with TRBJ1-4, with TRBD1 as a possible D gene (6 bases). Germline V lookup: CDR1 LGHNA, CDR2 YSLEER. V lost 0 bases to trimming and J lost 5 bases, with 13 bases between them. The CDR3 consists of 16 residues. DNA for the CDR3: TGCGCCAGCAGCCAAGATAGGTACAGGGCGAATGAAAAACTGTTTTTT. This gives the protein CASSQDRYRANEKLFF.

The CDR3 nucleotides read TGTGCCAGCAGTTGGGGTGTCGGGACCGGCGGCTACACCTTC. This encodes CASSWGVGTGGYTF. V usage is TRBV6-5 and J usage is TRBJ1-2; D is perhaps TRBD1 (5 bases). The CDR3 length is 14 residues. V was clipped by 4 bases and J by 8 bases, with 17 bases between them. CDR1 and CDR2 from the germline V gene are MNHEY and SVGAGI.

This clone was recorded only once. The V gene is TRBV6-5, the J gene TRBJ2-3, with unresolved D. CDR1 and CDR2 from the germline V gene are MNHEY and SVGAGI. The CDR3 covers 13 residues. The ends were cut back, 2 bases at V and 6 bases at J, with 9 bases in the middle. CDR3 DNA sequence: TGTGCCAGCAGTTACGGCCTGGGCGATACGCAGTATTTT. It codes for CASSYGLGDTQYF.

Concerning this clone: Sequence at one end of the junction differs from germline and may be a read error. The chain combines TRBV7-9 with TRBJ2-5; 7 bases match TRBD1. TRBJ2-7 explains the end of the DNA better; the J call may be wrong. Germline assignment: CDR1 SEHNR and CDR2 FQNEAQ (reference sequence). This CDR3 is 16 amino acids long. The CDR3 loop reads CASSLAGGDPSYEQYF. The CDR3 DNA reads as TGTGCCAGCAGCCTAGCAGGGGGAGACCCTTCCTACGAGCAGTACTTC.

The chain carries TRBV30 and TRBJ2-1, with 7 positions matching TRBD2. Germline lookup yields CDR1 GTSNPN and CDR2 SVGIG (reference sequence). V was pared by 1 base and J by 3 bases, with 24 bases of the junction left unmatched. The CDR3 covers 21 residues. Here the CDR3 DNA reads TGTGCCTGGAGTGCCCGATATACTAGCGCCACGACTCCGGGTATCTACAATGAGCAGTTCTTC. Translated: CAWSARYTSATTPGIYNEQFF.

This CDR3 is CASSLVPAANEQFF. The DNA for the CDR3 is TGTGCCAGCAGTTTAGTCCCAGCCGCTAATGAGCAGTTCTTC. The chain employs TRBV27 and TRBJ2-1; D is unresolved. The CDR3 length is 14 residues. V lost 2 bases, J lost 7 bases, and 12 bases lay in between. Germline values: CDR1 MNHEY, CDR2 SMNVEV (reference sequence).

This chain connects TRBV2 to TRBJ2-3, with a possible D match to TRBD1 (5 bases). V dropped 0 bases and J dropped 4 bases, with 14 bases sitting between them. Per germline, CDR1 SNHLY and CDR2 FYNNEI. The CDR3 has 16 residues. The DNA for the CDR3 is TGTGCCAGCAGTGAAGCGGGGCAGGGTTGGGCAGATACGCAGTATTTT. Protein product: CASSEAGQGWADTQYF.

This chain uses TRBV28 with TRBJ1-5; D is uncertain. Looked up from germline, CDR1 is MDHEN and CDR2 is SYDVKM. Trimming left V 4 bases short and J 1 base short, with 11 bases between. The CDR3 sequence is 15 residues long. The chain's CDR3 is CASSSHGGSNQPQHF. The CDR3 nucleotides are TGTGCCAGCAGTTCTCACGGCGGGAGCAATCAGCCCCAGCATTTT. Full variable domain (missing parts from reference TRBV28 and TRBJ1-5): DVKVTQSSRYLVKRTGEKVFLECVQDMDHENMFWYRQDPGLGLRLIYFSYDVKMKEKGDIPEGYSVSREKKERFSLILESASTNQTSMYLCASSSHGGSNQPQHFGDGTRLSIL.

The chain links TRBV5-4 to TRBJ2-5; possible D gene TRBD2, 7 bases. Trimming shortened V by 3 bases and J by 4 bases, and 13 bases separated the two germline ends. Per the germline V gene, CDR1 is SGHNT and CDR2 is YYREEE (reference sequence). CDR3 size: 14 residues. CDR3 amino acids: CASSSPRGGETQYF. The CDR3 DNA follows: TGTGCCAGCAGCTCCCCTAGGGGGGGAGAGACCCAGTACTTC.

V and J are TRBV7-9 and TRBJ2-6; D gene uncertain. The V and J ends lost 5 bases and 5 bases respectively, with 19 bases between them. This CDR3 is 17 amino acids long. Germline CDR1 reads SEHNR; CDR2 reads FQNEAQ (reference sequence). The CDR3 bases are TGTGCCAGCAGCCCCCCTGGCAGTGCCGGCTGGGCCAACGTCCTGACTTTC. Protein: CASSPPGSAGWANVLTF.

The genes are TRBV7-9 and TRBJ2-4; D is undetermined. The V end was cut by 5 bases, the J end by 3 bases, with 11 bases between. The CDR3 sequence is 14 residues long. Germline V gives CDR1 SEHNR, CDR2 FQNEAQ (reference sequence). CDR3 in amino acids: CASSPVLGKNIQYF. The CDR3, as DNA: TGTGCCAGCAGCCCGGTCCTTGGCAAAAACATTCAGTACTTC.

This rearrangement joins TRBV28 to TRBJ2-3; weak D call: TRBD2 (6 bases). Per germline, CDR1 MDHEN and CDR2 SYDVKM. CDR3 length: 15 amino acids. The V end lost 3 bases, the J end lost 5 bases, and 15 bases lay between the germline ends. CDR3 in DNA: TGTGCCAGCAGTTTCCCCGGGAGAGGGCGAGATACGCAGTATTTT. It translates to CASSFPGRGRDTQYF.

J is TRBJ1-1 and V is TRBV4-1; D may be TRBD1 (5 bases). V was trimmed by 4 bases and J by 7 bases, leaving 16 bases between them. CDR3 length: 14 amino acids. Looked up from germline, CDR1 is MGHRA and CDR2 is YSYEKL. The CDR3 sequence: CASSPRQRGIEAFF. In nucleotides, the CDR3 is TGCGCCAGCAGCCCCAGACAAAGGGGTATTGAAGCTTTCTTT.

The V gene is TRBV4-1, the J gene TRBJ2-1, with 14 bases aligning to TRBD2. Germline CDR1 is MGHRA and CDR2 is YSYEKL. This CDR3 spans 17 amino acids. V dropped 0 bases and J dropped 9; count of bases not matched to a gene: 7. The CDR3 protein is CASSQESGTSGRVEQFF. The CDR3 nucleotides are TGCGCCAGCAGCCAAGAAAGCGGGACTAGCGGGAGAGTTGAGCAGTTCTTC.